This T cell receptor (beta chain) was captured by sequencing in a study of blood T cell repertoires in COVID-19. TCRdb keeps only in-frame clones here, not all; method: immunoSEQ multiplex PCR. The table includes about 230,000 clones, roughly 83% detected once. Looked up from germline, CDR1 is SGHAT and CDR2 is FQNNGV. V gave up 5 bases and J gave up 8 bases, with 12 bases separating them. This CDR3 comprises 13 residues. This clone has a handful of counts. Sequencing was carried out using peripheral blood. This chain connects TRBV11-2 to TRBJ1-4; a possible D gene is TRBD1 (5 bases). This TCR derives from a man between 40 and 49 years old with acute or convalescent COVID-19. The CDR3 region is CASSRGQGEKLFF. DNA for the CDR3: TGTGCCAGCAGCCGAGGACAAGGAGAAAAACTGTTTTTT.